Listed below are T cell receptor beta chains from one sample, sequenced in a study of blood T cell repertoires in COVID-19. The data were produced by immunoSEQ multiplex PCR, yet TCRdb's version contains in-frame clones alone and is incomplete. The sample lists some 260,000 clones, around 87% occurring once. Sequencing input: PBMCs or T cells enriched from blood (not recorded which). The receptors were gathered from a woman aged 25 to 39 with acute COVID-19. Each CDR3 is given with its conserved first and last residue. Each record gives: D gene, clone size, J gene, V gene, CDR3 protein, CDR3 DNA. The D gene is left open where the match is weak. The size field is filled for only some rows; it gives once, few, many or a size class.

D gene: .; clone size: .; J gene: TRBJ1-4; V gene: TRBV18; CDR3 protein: CASSRQTTNEKLFF; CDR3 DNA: TGTGCCAGCTCACGACAGACAACTAATGAAAAACTGTTTTTT
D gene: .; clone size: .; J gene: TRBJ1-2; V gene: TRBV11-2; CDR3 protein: CASSLDNRNYGYTF; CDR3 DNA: TGTGCCAGCAGCTTAGACAACAGGAACTATGGCTACACCTTC
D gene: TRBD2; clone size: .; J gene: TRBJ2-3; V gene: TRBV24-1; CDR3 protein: CATSAGGRGATDTQYF; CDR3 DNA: TGTGCCACCAGCGCTGGGGGGCGGGGGGCCACAGATACGCAGTATTTT
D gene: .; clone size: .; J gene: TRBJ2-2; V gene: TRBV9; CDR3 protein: CASSVGAGFSANTGELFF; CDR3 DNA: TGTGCCAGCAGCGTAGGGGCGGGGTTCTCCGCGAACACCGGGGAGCTGTTTTTT
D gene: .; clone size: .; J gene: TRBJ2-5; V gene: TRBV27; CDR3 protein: CASSPRGRETQYF; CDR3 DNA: TGTGCCAGCAGTCCTAGAGGCAGAGAGACCCAGTACTTC
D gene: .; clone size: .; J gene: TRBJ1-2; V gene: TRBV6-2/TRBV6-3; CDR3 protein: CASSQPPREGTF; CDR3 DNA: TGTGCCAGCAGTCAACCCCCGCGGGAAGGGACCTTC
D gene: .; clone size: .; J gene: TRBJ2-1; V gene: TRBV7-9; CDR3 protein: CASSLVGTGFWFF; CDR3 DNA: TGTGCCAGCAGCTTGGTTGGAACAGGCTTTTGGTTCTTC
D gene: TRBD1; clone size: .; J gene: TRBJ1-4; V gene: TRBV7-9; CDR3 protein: CASSSDGQGGGEKLFF; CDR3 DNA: TGTGCCAGCAGCTCGGATGGACAGGGAGGAGGTGAAAAACTGTTTTTT
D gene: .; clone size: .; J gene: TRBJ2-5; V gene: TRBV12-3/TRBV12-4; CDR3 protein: CASSPGGETQYF; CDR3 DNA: TGTGCCAGCAGTCCAGGAGGGGAGACCCAGTACTTC
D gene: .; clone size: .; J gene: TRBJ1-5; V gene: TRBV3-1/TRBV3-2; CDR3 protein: CASSPSLRGNQPQHF; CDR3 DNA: TGTGCCAGCAGCCCATCTCTTCGGGGCAATCAGCCCCAGCATTTT
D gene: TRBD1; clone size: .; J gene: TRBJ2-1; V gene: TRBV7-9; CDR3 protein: CASSLATGFYNEQFF; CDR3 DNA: TGTGCCAGCAGCTTAGCGACAGGGTTCTACAATGAGCAGTTCTTC
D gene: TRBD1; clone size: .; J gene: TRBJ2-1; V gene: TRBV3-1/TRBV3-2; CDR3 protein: CASSQVGQGRFF; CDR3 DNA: TGTGCCAGCAGCCAAGTCGGACAGGGGAGGTTCTTC
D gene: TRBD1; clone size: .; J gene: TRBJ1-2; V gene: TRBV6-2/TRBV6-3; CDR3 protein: CASSLEGARHYGYTF; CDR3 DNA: TGTGCCAGCAGTTTGGAGGGGGCGCGCCACTATGGCTACACCTTC
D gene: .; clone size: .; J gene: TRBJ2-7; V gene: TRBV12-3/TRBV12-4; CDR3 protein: CASSLAGGDEQYF; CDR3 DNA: TGTGCCAGCAGTTTAGCTGGAGGGGACGAGCAGTACTTC
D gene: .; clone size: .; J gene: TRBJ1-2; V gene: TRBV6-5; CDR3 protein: CASTPLTGSIGYTF; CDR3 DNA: TGTGCCAGCACCCCGTTAACCGGGTCCATTGGCTACACCTTC
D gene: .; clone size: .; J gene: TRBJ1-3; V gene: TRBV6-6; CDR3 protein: CASSFPGTHGNTIYF; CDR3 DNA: TGTGCCAGCAGTTTCCCCGGGACACATGGAAACACCATATATTTT
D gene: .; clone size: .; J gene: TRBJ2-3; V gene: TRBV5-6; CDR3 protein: CASSWGTGTDTQYF; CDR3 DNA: TGTGCCAGCAGCTGGGGGACTGGCACAGATACGCAGTATTTT
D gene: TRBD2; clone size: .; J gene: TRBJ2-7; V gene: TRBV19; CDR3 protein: CASSIHPGTREAYEQYF; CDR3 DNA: TGTGCCAGTAGTATCCATCCCGGGACTCGGGAGGCCTACGAGCAGTACTTC
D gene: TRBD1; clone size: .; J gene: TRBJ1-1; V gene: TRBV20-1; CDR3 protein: CSASWAGGRNTEAFF; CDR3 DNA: TGCAGTGCTAGTTGGGCAGGGGGAAGGAACACTGAAGCTTTCTTT
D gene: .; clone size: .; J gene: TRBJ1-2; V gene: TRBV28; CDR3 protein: CASSLSGNYGYTF; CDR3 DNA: TGTGCCAGCAGTTTATCGGGGAACTATGGCTACACCTTC
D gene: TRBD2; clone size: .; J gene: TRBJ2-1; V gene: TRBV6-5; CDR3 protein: CASSYPGLAGGQRQFF; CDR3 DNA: TGTGCCAGCAGTTACCCGGGACTAGCGGGGGGGCAGAGGCAGTTCTTC
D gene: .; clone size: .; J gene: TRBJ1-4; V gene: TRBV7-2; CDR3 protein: CASSSVPGINEKLFF; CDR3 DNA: TGTGCCAGCAGCTCTGTCCCCGGGATTAATGAAAAACTGTTTTTT
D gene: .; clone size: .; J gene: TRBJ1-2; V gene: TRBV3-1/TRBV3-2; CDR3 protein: CASSQEGMGYGYTF; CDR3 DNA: TGTGCCAGCAGCCAGGAGGGTATGGGCTATGGCTACACCTTC
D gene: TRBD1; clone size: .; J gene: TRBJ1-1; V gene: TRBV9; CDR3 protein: CASRGTRQGGGTEAFF; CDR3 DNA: TGTGCCAGCAGGGGAACGAGACAGGGAGGCGGCACTGAAGCTTTCTTT
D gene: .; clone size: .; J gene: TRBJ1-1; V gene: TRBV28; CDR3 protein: CASSLTLGEGKNTEAFF; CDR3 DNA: TGTGCCAGCAGTTTAACCTTAGGGGAGGGAAAGAACACTGAAGCTTTCTTT
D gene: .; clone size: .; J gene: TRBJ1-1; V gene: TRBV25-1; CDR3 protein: CASSDPGSVVNTEAFF; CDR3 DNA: TGTGCCAGCAGTGATCCAGGGTCCGTGGTGAACACTGAAGCTTTCTTT
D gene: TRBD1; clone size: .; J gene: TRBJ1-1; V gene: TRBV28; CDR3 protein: CASSHRTGRMNTEAFF; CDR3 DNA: TGTGCCAGCAGCCATAGGACAGGAAGGATGAACACTGAAGCTTTCTTT
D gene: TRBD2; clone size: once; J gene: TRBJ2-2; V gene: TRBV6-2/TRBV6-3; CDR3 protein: CASSTLTSGILTGELFF; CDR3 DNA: TGTGCCAGCAGTACCTTAACTAGCGGGATACTCACCGGGGAGCTGTTTTTT
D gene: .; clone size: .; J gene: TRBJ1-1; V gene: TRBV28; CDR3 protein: CASSSPSGHPTEAFF; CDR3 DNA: TGTGCCAGCAGCTCTCCATCGGGACACCCCACTGAAGCTTTCTTT